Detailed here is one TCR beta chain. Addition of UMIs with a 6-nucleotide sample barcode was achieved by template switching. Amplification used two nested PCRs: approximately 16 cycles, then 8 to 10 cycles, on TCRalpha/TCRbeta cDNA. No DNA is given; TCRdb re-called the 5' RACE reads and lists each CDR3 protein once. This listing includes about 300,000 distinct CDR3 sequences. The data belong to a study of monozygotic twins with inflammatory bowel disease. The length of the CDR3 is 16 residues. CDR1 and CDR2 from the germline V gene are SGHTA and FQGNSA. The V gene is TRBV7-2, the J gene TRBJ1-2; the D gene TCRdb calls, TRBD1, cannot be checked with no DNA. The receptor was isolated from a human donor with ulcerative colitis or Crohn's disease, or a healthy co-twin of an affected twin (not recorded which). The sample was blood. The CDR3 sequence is CASSSRRHRQFYGYTF.